Each of the 6 T cell receptor beta chains below was sequenced from the same sample in a study of identical twins. TCRdb ran MiXCR on the 5' RACE reads and lists one entry per CDR3 protein. The sample lists approximately 350,000 distinct CDR3 sequences; approximately 13% were seen once. These sequences were also reported in another study, on yellow fever vaccine responses in identical twins.

The material sequenced was CD8+ T cells sorted from blood. The source is a woman between 18 and 29 years old in good health.

At least ten counts were recorded for this clonotype. CDR3 in amino acids: CASSSTGMREGYTF. CDR3 DNA: TGTGCCAGCAGTTCCACAGGGATGCGCGAAGGCTACACCTTC. The rearrangement joins TRBV12-3 or TRBV12-4 to TRBJ1-2, with D possibly being TRBD1 (6 bases). This CDR3 has 14 amino acids. Between the trimmed V and J ends, which lost 4 bases and 8 bases, there was a span of 17 bases.

This clonotype occurred a few times. The rearrangement joins TRBV7-9 to TRBJ1-5; TRBD1 might be the D (6 bases). The V and J ends lost 1 base and 1 base respectively, with 8 bases between them. CDR1 SEHNR and CDR2 FQNEAQ come from the germline V gene (reference sequence). The CDR3 is 15 amino acids. CDR3 loop: CASSLDRASNQPQHF. For the CDR3, the DNA is TGTGCCAGCAGCTTAGACAGGGCGAGCAATCAGCCCCAGCATTTT.

CDR3 protein: CASSQAGGAPSTDTQYF. CDR3 nucleotide sequence: TGCGCCAGCAGCCAAGCCGGCGGGGCCCCTAGCACAGATACGCAGTATTTT. The chain joins TRBV4-1 to TRBJ2-3; possibly TRBD2 for D (6 bases). CDR1 MGHRA and CDR2 YSYEKL come from the germline V gene. The length of the CDR3 is 17 residues. Trimming cost V 1 base and J 0 bases, with 14 bases left between them.

The chain links TRBV15 to TRBJ2-5; 7 positions match TRBD1. The CDR3 has 15 residues. V lost 0 bases, J lost 3 bases, and 4 bases stayed unmatched. Germline V gene lookup returns CDR1 LNHNV and CDR2 YYDKDF (reference sequence). CDR3 DNA sequence: TGTGCCACCAGCAGAGATTGGGACAGTAAAGAGACCCAGTACTTC. Amino acid sequence: CATSRDWDSKETQYF.

The V call is TRBV20-1, the J call TRBJ2-1, with a weak D call TRBD2 (7 bases). The CDR3 covers 15 residues. V gave up 7 bases and J gave up 0 bases, with 16 bases separating them. Germline loops: CDR1 DFQATT, CDR2 SNEGSKA (reference sequence). CDR3 nucleotide sequence: TGCAGTGGGCGGGAGAGGGGGTACTCCTACAATGAGCAGTTCTTC. Translated, it gives CSGRERGYSYNEQFF.

This chain uses TRBV11-1 with TRBJ2-1; D unclear. The germline V and J ends were trimmed by 4 bases and 4 bases, with 17 bases remaining between them. The CDR3 covers 16 residues. Germline V gene data show CDR1 as SGHAT and CDR2 as FQDESV (reference sequence). The CDR3 reads CASSSARPPDYNEQFF. The DNA of the CDR3 is TGTGCCAGCAGCTCAGCCAGACCGCCAGATTACAATGAGCAGTTCTTC.